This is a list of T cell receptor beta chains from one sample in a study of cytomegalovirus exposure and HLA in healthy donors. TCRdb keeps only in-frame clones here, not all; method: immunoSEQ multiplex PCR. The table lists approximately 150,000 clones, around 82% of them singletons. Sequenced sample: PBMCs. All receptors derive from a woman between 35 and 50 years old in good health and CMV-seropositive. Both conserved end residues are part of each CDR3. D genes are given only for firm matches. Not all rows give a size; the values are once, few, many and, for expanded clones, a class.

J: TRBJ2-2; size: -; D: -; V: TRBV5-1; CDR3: CASRSELTGELFF; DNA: TGCGCCAGCAGATCTGAACTCACCGGGGAGCTGTTTTTT
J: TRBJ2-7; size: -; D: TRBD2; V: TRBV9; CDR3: CASSATSGSSYEQYF; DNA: TGTGCCAGCAGCGCGACTAGCGGGAGCTCCTACGAGCAGTACTTC
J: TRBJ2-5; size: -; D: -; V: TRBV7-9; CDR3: CASSLQGSETQYF; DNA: TGTGCCAGCAGCTTACAGGGCTCCGAGACCCAGTACTTC
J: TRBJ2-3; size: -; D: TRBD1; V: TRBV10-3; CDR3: CAISKGQGITDTQYF; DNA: TGTGCCATCAGCAAAGGACAGGGAATCACAGATACGCAGTATTTT
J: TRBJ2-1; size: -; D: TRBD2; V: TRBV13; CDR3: CAGASGTGDEQFF; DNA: TGTGCCGGAGCTAGCGGGACGGGAGATGAGCAGTTCTTC
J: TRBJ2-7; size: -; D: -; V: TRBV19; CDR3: CASSMGARQYF; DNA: TGTGCCAGTAGTATGGGCGCGAGGCAGTACTTC
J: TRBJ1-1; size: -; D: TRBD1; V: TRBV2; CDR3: CASRPNRGQGTEAFF; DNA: TGTGCCAGCCGCCCCAACAGGGGGCAAGGGACTGAAGCTTTCTTT
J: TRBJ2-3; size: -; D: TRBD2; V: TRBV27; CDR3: CASSPGLAGIWGDTQYF; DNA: TGTGCCAGCAGTCCAGGACTAGCGGGAATCTGGGGAGATACGCAGTATTTT
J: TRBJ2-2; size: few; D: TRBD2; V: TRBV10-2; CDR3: CASSALRGTSDTGELFF; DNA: TGCGCCAGCAGTGCCTTGAGGGGGACTAGCGACACCGGGGAGCTGTTTTTT
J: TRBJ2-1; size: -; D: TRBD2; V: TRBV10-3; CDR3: CAISDVAGGLGHEQFF; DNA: TGTGCCATCAGTGACGTAGCGGGAGGGTTGGGCCATGAGCAGTTCTTC
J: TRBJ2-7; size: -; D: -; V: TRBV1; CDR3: CTSSQTLVTSGSYEQYF; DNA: TGCACCAGCAGCCAAACTCTCGTCACTAGCGGTTCATACGAGCAGTACTTC
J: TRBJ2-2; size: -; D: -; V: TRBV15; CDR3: CATSRVLNTGELFF; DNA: TGTGCCACCAGCAGAGTCTTGAACACCGGGGAGCTGTTTTTT
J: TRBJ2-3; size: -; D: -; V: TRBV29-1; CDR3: CSVEPGPTDTQYF; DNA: TGCAGCGTTGAACCAGGGCCAACAGATACGCAGTATTTT
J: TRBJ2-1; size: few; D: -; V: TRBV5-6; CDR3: CASSSDWTDEQFF; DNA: TGTGCCAGCAGCTCAGACTGGACAGACGAGCAGTTCTTC
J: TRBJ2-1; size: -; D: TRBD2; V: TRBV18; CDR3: CASSPGTSRTNEQFF; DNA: TGTGCCAGCTCACCCGGGACTAGCAGGACCAATGAGCAGTTCTTC
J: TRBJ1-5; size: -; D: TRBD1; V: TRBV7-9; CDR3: CASSPDRDQPQHF; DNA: TGTGCCAGCAGCCCGGACAGGGATCAGCCCCAGCATTTT
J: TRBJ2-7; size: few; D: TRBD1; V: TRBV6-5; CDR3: CASRYTGTGGYEQYF; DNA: TGTGCCAGCAGGTATACCGGGACAGGGGGCTACGAGCAGTACTTC
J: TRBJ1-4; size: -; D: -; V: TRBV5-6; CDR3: CASSLWQGSEKLFF; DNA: TGTGCCAGCAGCTTGTGGCAGGGAAGTGAAAAACTGTTTTTT
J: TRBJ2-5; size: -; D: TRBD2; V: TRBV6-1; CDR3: CASLTSGQETQYF; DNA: TGTGCCAGCCTTACTAGCGGGCAAGAGACCCAGTACTTC
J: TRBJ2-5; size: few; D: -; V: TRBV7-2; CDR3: CASSFQGLQETQYF; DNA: TGTGCCAGCAGCTTTCAGGGGCTCCAAGAGACCCAGTACTTC
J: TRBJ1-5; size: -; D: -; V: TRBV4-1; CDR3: CASSQVWGPNQPQHF; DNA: TGCGCCAGCAGCCAAGTGTGGGGGCCCAATCAGCCCCAGCATTTT
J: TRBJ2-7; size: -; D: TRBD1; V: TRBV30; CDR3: CAWSFTQGAQKKF; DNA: TGTGCCTGGAGTTTTACCCAGGGGGCTCAAAAAAAATTC
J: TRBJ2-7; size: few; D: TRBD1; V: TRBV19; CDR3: CASSKIQGASYEQYF; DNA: TGTGCCAGTAGTAAGATCCAGGGGGCGTCCTACGAGCAGTACTTC
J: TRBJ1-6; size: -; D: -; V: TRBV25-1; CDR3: CASSWGRQVSYNSPLHF; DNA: TGTGCCAGCAGTTGGGGCCGGCAGGTCTCCTATAATTCACCCCTCCACTTT
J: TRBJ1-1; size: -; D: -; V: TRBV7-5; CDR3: CARSSRGGQGRAKNTEAFF; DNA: TGTGCCAGAAGCTCCAGAGGGGGACAGGGGAGGGCAAAGAACACTGAAGCTTTCTTT
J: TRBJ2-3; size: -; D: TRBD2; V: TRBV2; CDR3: CASKNSGGLGRDTQYF; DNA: TGTGCCAGCAAAAATAGCGGGGGCTTAGGTCGGGATACGCAGTATTTT
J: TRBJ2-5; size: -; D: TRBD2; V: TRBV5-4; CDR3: CASSLALAAKETQYF; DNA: TGTGCCAGCAGCTTGGCTCTAGCGGCAAAAGAGACCCAGTACTTC
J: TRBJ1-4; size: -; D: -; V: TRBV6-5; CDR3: CASSYSPRHRNEKLFF; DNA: TGTGCCAGCAGTTACTCCCCGAGGCACCGTAATGAAAAACTGTTTTTT
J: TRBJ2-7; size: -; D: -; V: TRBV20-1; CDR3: CSARQGYEQYF; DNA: TGCAGTGCTAGACAGGGGTACGAGCAGTACTTC
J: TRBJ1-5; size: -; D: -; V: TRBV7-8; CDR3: CASSLPRTADQPQHF; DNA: TGTGCCAGCAGCTTACCCCGGACAGCCGATCAGCCCCAGCATTTT
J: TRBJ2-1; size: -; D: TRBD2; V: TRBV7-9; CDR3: CASSLATSGNEQFF; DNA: TGTGCCAGCAGCTTAGCGACTAGCGGGAATGAGCAGTTCTTC
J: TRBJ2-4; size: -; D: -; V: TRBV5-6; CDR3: CASSLGPPQGDIQYF; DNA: TGTGCCAGCAGCTTGGGACCCCCCCAAGGGGACATTCAGTACTTC
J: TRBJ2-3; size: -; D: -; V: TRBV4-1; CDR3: CASSLTRATASTDTQYF; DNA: TGCGCCAGCAGCCTTACTAGGGCGACCGCTAGCACAGATACGCAGTATTTT
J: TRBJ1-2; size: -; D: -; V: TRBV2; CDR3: CASSFYLGYTF; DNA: TGTGCCAGCAGTTTTTATCTTGGCTACACCTTC
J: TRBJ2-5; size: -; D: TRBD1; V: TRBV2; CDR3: CASSAGQGAWETQYF; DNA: TGTGCCAGCAGCGCAGGACAGGGGGCATGGGAGACCCAGTACTTC
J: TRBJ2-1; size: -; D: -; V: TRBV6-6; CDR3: CASSYSLTQNNEQFF; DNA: TGTGCCAGCAGTTACTCGCTGACTCAAAACAATGAGCAGTTCTTC
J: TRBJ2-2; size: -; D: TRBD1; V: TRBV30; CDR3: CAWSPTGLGELFF; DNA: TGTGCCTGGAGTCCGACAGGGCTAGGGGAGCTGTTTTTT
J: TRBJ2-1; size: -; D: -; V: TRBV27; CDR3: CASSPSRGETYNEQFF; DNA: TGTGCCAGCAGTCCCTCGCGGGGTGAAACCTACAATGAGCAGTTCTTC
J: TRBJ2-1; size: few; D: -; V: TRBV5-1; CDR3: CASRLDLGGNEQFF; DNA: TGCGCCAGCAGATTGGACTTGGGAGGCAATGAGCAGTTCTTC
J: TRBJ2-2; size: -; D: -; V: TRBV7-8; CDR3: CASSLLRGFGELFF; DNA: TGTGCCAGCAGCTTGCTCAGGGGATTTGGGGAGCTGTTTTTT
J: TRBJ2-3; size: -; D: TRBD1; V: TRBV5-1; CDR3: CASSFQGALTDTQYF; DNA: TGCGCCAGCAGCTTTCAGGGGGCTCTGACAGATACGCAGTATTTT